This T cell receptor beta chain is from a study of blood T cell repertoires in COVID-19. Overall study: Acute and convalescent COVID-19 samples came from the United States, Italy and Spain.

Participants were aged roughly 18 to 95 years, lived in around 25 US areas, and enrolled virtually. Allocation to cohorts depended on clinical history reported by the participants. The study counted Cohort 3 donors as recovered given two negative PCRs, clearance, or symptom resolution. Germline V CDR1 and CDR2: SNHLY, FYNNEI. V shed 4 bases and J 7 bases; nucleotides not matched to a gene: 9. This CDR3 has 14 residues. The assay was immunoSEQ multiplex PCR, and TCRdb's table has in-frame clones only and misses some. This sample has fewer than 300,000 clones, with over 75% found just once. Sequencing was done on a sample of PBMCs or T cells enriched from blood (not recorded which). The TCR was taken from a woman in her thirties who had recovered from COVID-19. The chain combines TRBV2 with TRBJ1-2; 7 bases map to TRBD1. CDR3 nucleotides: TGTGCCAGCAGTGGGACAGGTGGGGGGTTTGGCTACACCTTC. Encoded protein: CASSGTGGGFGYTF. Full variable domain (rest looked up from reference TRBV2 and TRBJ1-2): EPEVTQTPSHQVTQMGQEVILRCVPISNHLYFYWYRQILGQKVEFLVSFYNNEISEKSEIFDDQFSVERPDGSNFTLKIRSTKLEDSAMYFCASSGTGGGFGYTFGSGTRLTVV.